The rows below give T cell receptor beta chains drawn from one sample of a study of control samples from healthy donors and cancer patients. Only in-frame clones appear in the TCRdb table, and some are missing; sequencing was by immunoSEQ multiplex PCR. This sample has roughly 18,000 clones, with around 84% found just once. Sequenced sample: PBMCs. Source of these receptors: a woman aged 70-85 years with colorectal cancer. CDR3s include the opening cysteine and the closing phenylalanine or tryptophan. A D gene is named only where the DNA matches it firmly. Part of the rows lack a size; the others show once, few, many or a class for expanded clones.

clone_size | j_call | d_call | v_call | cdr3_nt | cdr3_aa
- | TRBJ2-1 | TRBD2 | TRBV7-8 | TGTGCCAGCAGCATCTCGACTAGCGGGAGGGCCGGTGAGCAGTTCTTC | CASSISTSGRAGEQFF
- | TRBJ1-1 | - | TRBV4-1 | TGCGCCAGCAGCCGACATAGGGAAAATACTGAAGCTTTCTTT | CASSRHRENTEAFF
- | TRBJ2-1 | - | TRBV25-1 | TGTGCCAGCAGTGAACCAGGGCAGGGTGAGCAGTTCTTC | CASSEPGQGEQFF
once | TRBJ1-4 | - | TRBV2 | TGTGCCAGCAGGGTGACGGGAGCAACTAATGAAAAACTGTTTTTT | CASRVTGATNEKLFF
- | TRBJ1-2 | TRBD1 | TRBV19 | TGTGCCAGTAGTATTGGGGACAGGGGAACTTATGGCTACACCTTC | CASSIGDRGTYGYTF
- | TRBJ2-2 | - | TRBV11-2 | TGTGCCAGCAGCTTAGAGGGAGGATCCACCGGGGAGCTGTTTTTT | CASSLEGGSTGELFF
- | TRBJ2-7 | - | TRBV18 | TGTGCCAGCTCACCAGGAGGGGACTACGAGCAGTACTTC | CASSPGGDYEQYF
- | TRBJ2-7 | TRBD1 | TRBV15 | TGTGCCACCAGCAGAGAGGGACAGGGTCGCTCCTACGAGCAGTACTTC | CATSREGQGRSYEQYF
- | TRBJ1-3 | - | TRBV11-2 | TGTGCCAGCAGCTTGGACACGATCTCTGGAAACACCATATATTTT | CASSLDTISGNTIYF
- | TRBJ2-3 | - | TRBV29-1 | TGCAGCGTTGAAGGTACTAGGAGAGGGGAGCTGTACAGAGCGCAGTATTTT | CSVEGTRRGELYRAQYF
- | TRBJ1-1 | - | TRBV2 | TGTGCCAGCAGTTTACAGGGGAACACTGAAGCTTTCTTT | CASSLQGNTEAFF
- | TRBJ1-3 | - | TRBV19 | TGTGCCAGTAGAGGCCGCCGACGGAACACCATATATTTT | CASRGRRRNTIYF
- | TRBJ1-3 | - | TRBV7-2 | TGTGCCAGCAGCCCCGGGGCCGGAGCCGTCGCAACCATATATTTT | CASSPGAGAVATIYF
- | TRBJ2-1 | TRBD2 | TRBV5-1 | TGCGCCAGCAGCTTGCGGACGGGGACTAGCTACAATGAGCAGTTCTTC | CASSLRTGTSYNEQFF
- | TRBJ1-3 | - | TRBV5-5 | TGTGCCAGCAGCTGGACCATGGGAAACACCATATATTTT | CASSWTMGNTIYF
- | TRBJ1-1 | - | TRBV12-3/TRBV12-4 | TGTGCCAGCAGTTTAGGGGATAACACTGAAGCTTTCTTT | CASSLGDNTEAFF
- | TRBJ2-7 | TRBD1 | TRBV7-9 | TGTGCCAGCAGCTTATCAGGGGGCTCCTACGAGCAGTACTTC | CASSLSGGSYEQYF
once | TRBJ2-2 | - | TRBV19 | TGTGCCAGTAGGGGGTGGGAGCGGACGAACACCGGGGAGCTGTTTTTT | CASRGWERTNTGELFF
- | TRBJ1-2 | TRBD1 | TRBV19 | TGTGCCAGTAGTATGGAATCGGACAGGGGCTATGGCTACACCTTC | CASSMESDRGYGYTF
- | TRBJ1-1 | - | TRBV15 | TGTGCCACCAGCAGAGATGTGGGGGAAGCTTTCTTT | CATSRDVGEAFF
- | TRBJ2-1 | - | TRBV2 | TGTGCCAGCAGTGAAGGGGGCCGATACAATGAGCAGTTCTTC | CASSEGGRYNEQFF